The clone carrying this T cell receptor beta chain has only a few counts. Its target is not known. Diagnoses rested on clinical symptoms, serum thyroxine and TRAb, thyroid ultrasound and orbital computed tomography. These data are taken from a study of T cells in Graves' hyperthyroidism and ophthalmopathy. CDR1 SQVTM and CDR2 ANQGSEA come from the germline V gene. Trimming removed 4 bases at V and 3 bases at J, with 15 bases between. The CDR3 length is 14 residues. Overall study findings and caveats: Also found in blood were most expanded thyroid clonotypes above 0.001.

There were TCR beta CDR3 regions amplified from RNA transcripts. An initial round of RT-PCR targeting the TCR CDR3 relied on the HTBI primer set. TCRdb called the multiplex PCR reads again in MiXCR, with one record for every CDR3 protein. The sample carries nearly 250,000 distinct CDR3 sequences, over 20% recorded once. The sample was blood. The chain links TRBV29-1 to TRBJ2-5; D is tentatively TRBD1 or TRBD2 (5 bases each). The sequence came from a woman aged 40 to 50 with Graves' ophthalmopathy. CDR3 residues: CSVGPGTDEETQYF. The CDR3, as DNA: TGCAGCGTTGGACCAGGGACGGATGAAGAGACCCAGTACTTC.